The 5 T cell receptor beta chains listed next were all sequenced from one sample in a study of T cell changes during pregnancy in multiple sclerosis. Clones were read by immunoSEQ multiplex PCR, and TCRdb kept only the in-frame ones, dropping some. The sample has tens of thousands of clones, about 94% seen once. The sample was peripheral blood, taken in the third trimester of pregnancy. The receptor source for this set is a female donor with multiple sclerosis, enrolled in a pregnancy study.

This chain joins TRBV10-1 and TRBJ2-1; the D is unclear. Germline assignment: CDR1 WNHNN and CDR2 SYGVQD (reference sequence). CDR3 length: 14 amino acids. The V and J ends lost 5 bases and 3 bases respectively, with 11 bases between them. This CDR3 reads CASSLLGHYNEQFF. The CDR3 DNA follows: TGCGCCAGCAGTCTTCTAGGCCACTACAATGAGCAGTTCTTC.

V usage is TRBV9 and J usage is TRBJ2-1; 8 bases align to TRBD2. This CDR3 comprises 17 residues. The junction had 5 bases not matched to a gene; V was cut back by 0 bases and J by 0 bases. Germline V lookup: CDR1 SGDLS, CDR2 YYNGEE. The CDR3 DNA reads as TGTGCCAGCAGCGTAGCGAGCGGGAGTAGCTCCTACAATGAGCAGTTCTTC. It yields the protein CASSVASGSSSYNEQFF.

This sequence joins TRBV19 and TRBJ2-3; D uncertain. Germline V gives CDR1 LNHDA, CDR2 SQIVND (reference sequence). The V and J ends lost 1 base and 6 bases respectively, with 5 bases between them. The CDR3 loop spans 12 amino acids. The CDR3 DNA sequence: TGTGCCAGTAGTATAGTATCGGATACGCAGTATTTT. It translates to CASSIVSDTQYF.

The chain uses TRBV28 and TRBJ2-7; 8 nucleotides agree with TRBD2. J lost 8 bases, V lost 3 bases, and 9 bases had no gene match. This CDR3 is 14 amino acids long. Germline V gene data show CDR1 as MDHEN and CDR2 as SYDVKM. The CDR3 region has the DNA TGTGCCAGCAGTTTGGGGATTGGACTAGCCAAGCAGTACTTC. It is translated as CASSLGIGLAKQYF.

The DNA for the CDR3 is TGTGCCAGCAGCTTAGTAGTGAAAGGGGGTTTACGGGGCTACACCTTC. Translating it yields CASSLVVKGGLRGYTF. This sequence joins TRBV7-8 and TRBJ1-2; a weak D match, TRBD1 (6 bases). The CDR3 has 16 residues. Trimming pared 1 base from V and 8 bases from J, leaving 20 bases between. Germline V gives CDR1 SGHVS, CDR2 FQNEAQ.